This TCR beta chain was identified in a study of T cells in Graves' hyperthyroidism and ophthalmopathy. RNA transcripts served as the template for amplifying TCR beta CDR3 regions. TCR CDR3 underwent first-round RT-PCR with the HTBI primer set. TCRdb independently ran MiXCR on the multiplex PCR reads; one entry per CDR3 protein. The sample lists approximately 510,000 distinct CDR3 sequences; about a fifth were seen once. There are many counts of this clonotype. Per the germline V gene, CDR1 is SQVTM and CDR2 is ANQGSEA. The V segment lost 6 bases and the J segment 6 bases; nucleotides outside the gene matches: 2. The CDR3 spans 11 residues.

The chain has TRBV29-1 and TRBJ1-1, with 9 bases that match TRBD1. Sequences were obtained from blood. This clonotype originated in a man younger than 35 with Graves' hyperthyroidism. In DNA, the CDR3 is TGCAGCGTCACAGGGGGCGCTGAAGCTTTCTTT. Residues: CSVTGGAEAFF.